Following are 28 T cell receptor beta chains from one sample sequenced in a study of blood T cell repertoires in COVID-19. Method: immunoSEQ multiplex PCR; TCRdb's copy keeps in-frame clones and lacks some. The table lists 300,000 to 400,000 clones, about nine tenths of them singletons. The sequenced material came from peripheral blood. These receptors all come from a woman aged 30 to 39 with COVID-19, enrolled during active disease.

This sequence joins TRBV9 and TRBJ2-1; TRBD2 matches at 8 bases. Unmatched junction bases numbered 3, after V lost 3 bases and J lost 4 bases. CDR3 size: 14 residues. In germline, CDR1 is SGDLS, CDR2 YYNGEE. CDR3 sequence reads: CASSETSGYNEQFF. CDR3 DNA: TGTGCCAGCAGCGAAACTAGCGGTTACAATGAGCAGTTCTTC.

V is TRBV7-2 and J is TRBJ1-5, with 10 nucleotides matching TRBD1. Germline V CDR1 and CDR2: SGHTA, FQGNSA. V lost 1 base and J lost 6; bases outside the gene matches: 9. This CDR3 is 17 amino acids long. The CDR3 coding sequence is TGTGCCAGCAGCTTAGAATCCTGGGACAGGGGAGTTCAGCCCCAGCATTTT. It codes for CASSLESWDRGVQPQHF.

This chain links TRBV12-3 or TRBV12-4 with TRBJ2-1; 7 nucleotides align to TRBD1. The CDR3 spans 11 residues. After removal of 5 bases from V and 11 bases from J, the junction contained 3 bases not matched to a gene. The CDR3 loop is CASSPDRQQFF. CDR3 sequence (DNA): TGTGCCAGCAGTCCGGACAGGCAGCAGTTCTTC.

The gene calls are TRBV19 and TRBJ1-5; 7 nucleotides line up with TRBD1. The length of the CDR3 is 14 residues. CDR1 LNHDA and CDR2 SQIVND come from the germline V gene (reference sequence). J lost 5 bases, V lost 5 bases, and 6 bases had no gene match. The CDR3 bases are TGTGCCAGTAGTGGCGGGACAGTTCATCAGCCCCAGCATTTT. Protein: CASSGGTVHQPQHF.

This clone was counted between two and nine times. The chain joins TRBV19 to TRBJ2-2; D may be TRBD2 (6 bases). This CDR3 is built from 14 residues. CDR1 LNHDA and CDR2 SQIVND come from the germline V gene (reference sequence). Trimming shortened V by 7 bases and J by 3 bases, and 12 bases separated the two germline ends. CDR3 in amino acids: CASKRVTDTGELFF. The CDR3 DNA reads as TGTGCCAGTAAGCGGGTTACGGACACCGGGGAGCTGTTTTTT.

V and J are TRBV28 and TRBJ2-3, with TRBD2 matching over 9 bases. The J segment lost 6 bases and the V segment lost 3 bases, leaving 19 bases of the junction unmatched. Germline CDR1 reads MDHEN; CDR2 reads SYDVKM. The CDR3 consists of 19 residues. This chain's CDR3 is CASSLEGLWGAGGTDTQYF. The CDR3 DNA reads TGTGCCAGCAGTTTGGAGGGTCTTTGGGGAGCGGGAGGAACGGATACGCAGTATTTT.

The CDR3 here is CASSRVLETSASSYQETQYF. Here the CDR3 DNA reads TGTGCCAGCAGCCGAGTGCTTGAGACTAGCGCATCCTCGTACCAAGAGACCCAGTACTTC. The chain couples TRBV4-2 to TRBJ2-5; TRBD2 matches at 8 bases. V lost 4 bases to trimming and J lost 0 bases; unmatched junction nucleotides: 19. The CDR3 contains 20 residues. Germline V lookup: CDR1 LGHNA, CDR2 YNFKEQ.

The genes are TRBV14 and TRBJ2-3, with 8 nucleotides matching TRBD2. Germline V gives CDR1 SGHDN, CDR2 FVKESK. J was trimmed by 1 base and V by 1 base; bases with no gene match: 4. The CDR3 covers 16 residues. The CDR3 region is CASSQVWTSRTDTQYF. The DNA for the CDR3 is TGTGCCAGCAGCCAAGTCTGGACTAGCCGCACAGATACGCAGTATTTT.

The J gene is TRBJ2-1, the V gene TRBV29-1; weak D call: TRBD1 (6 bases). This CDR3 is built from 12 residues. Germline CDR1 and CDR2: SQVTM and ANQGSEA. Trimming pared 3 bases from V and 6 bases from J, leaving 9 bases between. In nucleotides, the CDR3 is TGCAGCGTTGAGGTAGGGGGCAATGAGCAGTTCTTC. This gives the protein CSVEVGGNEQFF.

The chain uses TRBV18 and TRBJ2-5; 9 bases map to TRBD1. The germline gives CDR1 KGHSH, CDR2 LQKENI. The CDR3 runs to 15 residues. The J segment lost 5 bases and the V segment lost 5 bases, leaving 9 bases of the junction unmatched. For the CDR3, the DNA is TGTGCCAGCTCAGCCCAAACAGGGGGCGGTGAGACCCAGTACTTC. Translation gives CASSAQTGGGETQYF. Filled out from reference TRBV18 and TRBJ2-5, the complete variable domain reads NAGVMQNPRHLVRRRGQEARLRCSPMKGHSHVYWYRQLPEEGLKFMVYLQKENIIDESGMPKERFSAEFPKEGPSILRIQQVVRGDSAAYFCASSAQTGGGETQYFGPGTRLLVL.

A remark on this clone: The sample contains more than one DNA sequence encoding this CDR3. This chain joins TRBV18 and TRBJ2-2; 7 nucleotides match TRBD2. The germline gives CDR1 KGHSH, CDR2 LQKENI. V lost 3 bases to trimming and J lost 2 bases; unmatched junction nucleotides: 3. This CDR3 region has 15 residues. The DNA for the CDR3 is TGTGCCAGCTCACCTTCGGGAGGAAACACCGGGGAGCTGTTTTTT. Protein product: CASSPSGGNTGELFF. The whole variable domain, remainder taken from reference TRBV18 and TRBJ2-2, is NAGVMQNPRHLVRRRGQEARLRCSPMKGHSHVYWYRQLPEEGLKFMVYLQKENIIDESGMPKERFSAEFPKEGPSILRIQQVVRGDSAAYFCASSPSGGNTGELFFGEGSRLTVL.

This chain links TRBV4-1 with TRBJ1-5, with D hard to call. CDR3 size: 14 residues. Germline CDR1 is MGHRA and CDR2 is YSYEKL. V was clipped by 1 base and J by 3 bases, with 7 bases between them. CDR3 nucleotide sequence: TGCGCCAGCAGCCAAGGCCAGTTCAATCAGCCCCAGCATTTT. It encodes CASSQGQFNQPQHF.

The chain employs TRBV10-3 and TRBJ2-7; tentatively, D is TRBD2 (6 bases). Looked up from germline, CDR1 is ENHRY and CDR2 is SYGVKD. The CDR3 spans 14 residues. The germline V and J ends were trimmed by 2 bases and 0 bases, with 8 bases remaining between them. The CDR3 DNA sequence: TGTGCCATCAGTGAGACTAGCCTCTCCTACGAGCAGTACTTC. It specifies CAISETSLSYEQYF.

This clone was observed a single time. V and J are TRBV10-3 and TRBJ2-6, with D hard to call. There are 14 residues in the CDR3. The germline V gene encodes CDR1 ENHRY and CDR2 SYGVKD. Trimming took 10 bases from V and 0 from J, leaving 10 bases between them. CDR3 nucleotide sequence: TGTGCCACCCTGTTAGACTCTGGGGCCAACGTCCTGACTTTC. Its protein product is CATLLDSGANVLTF.

J is TRBJ2-2 and V is TRBV2; a possible D gene is TRBD2 (6 bases). Trimming left V 2 bases short and J 2 bases short, with 12 bases between. The CDR3 is 16 amino acids. Looked up from germline, CDR1 is SNHLY and CDR2 is FYNNEI. In DNA, the CDR3 is TGTGCCAGCAGTGAACCGGGGGTAGAAAACACCGGGGAGCTGTTTTTT. Translation gives CASSEPGVENTGELFF.

CDR3 DNA: TGTGCCATCAGTGAGTCTGGGAGCGCCCGCGGCTACACCTTC. This translates into CAISESGSARGYTF. The rearrangement uses TRBV10-3 and TRBJ1-2; no clear D gene. V lost 0 bases, J lost 8 bases, and 13 bases lay in between. Germline loops: CDR1 ENHRY, CDR2 SYGVKD. The CDR3 extends over 14 amino acids.

This clone was picked up one time. The chain recombines TRBV4-2 with TRBJ1-1, with unresolved D. Germline lookup yields CDR1 LGHNA and CDR2 YNFKEQ. The V end was cut by 2 bases, the J end by 0 bases, with 7 bases between. The CDR3 is 14 amino acids. As DNA, the CDR3 is TGTGCCAGCAGCCAAAGCCCGATGAACACTGAAGCTTTCTTT. Residues: CASSQSPMNTEAFF.

V gene TRBV7-2 combines with J gene TRBJ2-3, with D possibly matching TRBD2 (6 bases). CDR3 length equals 15 residues. CDR1 and CDR2 (germline): SGHTA, FQGNSA. V was cut by 5 bases and J by 3 bases, with 15 bases left in between. In DNA form, the CDR3 reads TGTGCCAGCAGCATAGGGGAGGTCGGAACAGATACGCAGTATTTT. Its protein is CASSIGEVGTDTQYF.

The CDR3 nucleotides read TGCAGCGTTGAGGGACAGGGGAACGAAAAACTGTTTTTT. This sequence encodes CSVEGQGNEKLFF. The chain is built from TRBV29-1 and TRBJ1-4; 10 nucleotides match TRBD1. The CDR3 is 13 residues long. After removal of 3 bases from V and 8 bases from J, the junction contained 3 bases not matched to a gene. The germline CDR1 and CDR2 sequences are SQVTM and ANQGSEA.

The V gene is TRBV6-5, the J gene TRBJ2-7; D perhaps matches TRBD1 (5 bases). Germline V gene lookup returns CDR1 MNHEY and CDR2 SVGAGI. CDR3 size: 14 residues. The ends were cut back, 7 bases at V and 3 bases at J, with 16 bases in the middle. The CDR3: CASIMGLVNYEQYF. The DNA of the CDR3 is TGTGCCAGCATCATGGGGCTAGTAAACTACGAGCAGTACTTC.

A few counts support this clone. The V call is TRBV5-6, the J call TRBJ2-1; TRBD2 is a possible D gene (6 bases). There are 14 residues in the CDR3. Germline CDR1 reads SGHDT; CDR2 reads YYEEEE. The V and J ends lost 7 bases and 0 bases respectively, with 11 bases between them. Written as DNA, the CDR3 is TGTGCCAGCTCTTCCGGGAGCTCCTACAATGAGCAGTTCTTC. Translation: CASSSGSSYNEQFF.

This clone was counted a single time. V and J are TRBV30 and TRBJ1-2; D gene unclear. The germline CDR1 and CDR2 sequences are GTSNPN and SVGIG (reference sequence). CDR3 size: 15 residues. V was clipped by 0 bases and J by 0 bases, with 11 bases between them. CDR3 sequence (DNA): TGTGCCTGGAGTGTATCGGGGTCTCCTAACTATGGCTACACCTTC. Amino acid sequence: CAWSVSGSPNYGYTF.

The chain has TRBV18 and TRBJ1-1; D not resolved. V gave up 4 bases and J gave up 1 base, with 4 bases separating them. This CDR3 region has 12 residues. The germline CDR1 and CDR2 sequences are KGHSH and LQKENI. The CDR3 DNA reads as TGTGCCAGCTCACACAGGAACACTGAAGCTTTCTTT. It yields the protein CASSHRNTEAFF.

This rearrangement joins TRBV2 to TRBJ1-2; D not resolved. Between the trimmed V and J ends, which lost 7 bases and 3 bases, there was a span of 15 bases. Germline V CDR1 and CDR2: SNHLY, FYNNEI. The CDR3 runs 14 residues. The CDR3: CASIQKPRDYGYTF. In DNA form, the CDR3 reads TGTGCCAGCATCCAAAAACCGCGAGACTATGGCTACACCTTC.

The chain couples TRBV3-1 (or the pseudogene TRBV3-2) to TRBJ2-1, with a weak D call TRBD2 (6 bases). Germline CDR1 is LGHDT and CDR2 is YNNKEL (reference sequence). The ends were cut back, 4 bases at V and 4 bases at J, with 14 bases in the middle. This CDR3 spans 15 amino acids. The DNA for the CDR3 is TGTGCCAGCAGCCCCCGGACTATGGGATACAATGAGCAGTTCTTC. It codes for CASSPRTMGYNEQFF.

The J gene is TRBJ2-1, the V gene TRBV6-5; TRBD2 aligns across 10 bases. The CDR3 covers 15 residues. V dropped 5 bases and J dropped 6; count of bases not matched to a gene: 7. Germline V gives CDR1 MNHEY, CDR2 SVGAGI. The CDR3 loop is CASSLTSGTFNEQFF. The CDR3 DNA follows: TGTGCCAGCAGTCTTACTAGCGGGACGTTCAATGAGCAGTTCTTC.

This rearrangement joins TRBV29-1 to TRBJ1-1, with D perhaps matching TRBD1 (6 bases). V lost 7 bases, J lost 7 bases, and 10 bases lay in between. Germline V gene data show CDR1 as SQVTM and CDR2 as ANQGSEA. The CDR3 consists of 10 residues. This CDR3 reads CSAGQIEAFF. The CDR3 DNA sequence: TGCAGCGCTGGACAGATTGAAGCTTTCTTT.

The J gene is TRBJ1-2, the V gene TRBV28, with D possibly being TRBD1 (6 bases). The CDR3 totals 13 residues. The V and J ends lost 5 bases and 4 bases respectively, with 11 bases between them. Germline values: CDR1 MDHEN, CDR2 SYDVKM. The CDR3 sequence: CASSPGTIYGYTF. The CDR3 coding sequence is TGTGCCAGCAGTCCAGGGACAATCTATGGCTACACCTTC.